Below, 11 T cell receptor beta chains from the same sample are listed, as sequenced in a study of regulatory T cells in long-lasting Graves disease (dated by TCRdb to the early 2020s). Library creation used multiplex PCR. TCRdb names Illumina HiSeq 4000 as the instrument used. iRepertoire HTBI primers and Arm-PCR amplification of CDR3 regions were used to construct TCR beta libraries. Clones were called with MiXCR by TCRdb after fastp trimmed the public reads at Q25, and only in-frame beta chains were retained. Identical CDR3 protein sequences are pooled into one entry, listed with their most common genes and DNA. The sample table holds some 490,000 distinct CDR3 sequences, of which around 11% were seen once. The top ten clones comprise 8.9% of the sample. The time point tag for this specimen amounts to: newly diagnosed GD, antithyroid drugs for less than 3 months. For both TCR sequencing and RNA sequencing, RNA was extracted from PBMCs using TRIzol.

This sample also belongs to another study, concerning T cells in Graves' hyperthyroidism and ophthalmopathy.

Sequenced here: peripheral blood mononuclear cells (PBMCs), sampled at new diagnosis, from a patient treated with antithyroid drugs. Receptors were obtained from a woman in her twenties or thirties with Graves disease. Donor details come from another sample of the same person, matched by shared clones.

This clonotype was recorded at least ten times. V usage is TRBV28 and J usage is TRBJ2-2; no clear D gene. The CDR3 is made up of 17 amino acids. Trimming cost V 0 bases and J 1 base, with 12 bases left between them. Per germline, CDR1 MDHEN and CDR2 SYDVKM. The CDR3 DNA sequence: TGTGCCAGCAGTTTATGTGTCCTTTCGGGGAACACCGGGGAGCTGTTTTTT. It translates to CASSLCVLSGNTGELFF.

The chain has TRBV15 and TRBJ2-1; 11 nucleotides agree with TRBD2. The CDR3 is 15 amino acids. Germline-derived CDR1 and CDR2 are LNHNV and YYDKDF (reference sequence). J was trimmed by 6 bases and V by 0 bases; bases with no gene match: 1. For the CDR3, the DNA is TGTGCCACCAGCAGAGATGGACTAGCGGGCAATGAGCAGTTCTTC. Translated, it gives CATSRDGLAGNEQFF.

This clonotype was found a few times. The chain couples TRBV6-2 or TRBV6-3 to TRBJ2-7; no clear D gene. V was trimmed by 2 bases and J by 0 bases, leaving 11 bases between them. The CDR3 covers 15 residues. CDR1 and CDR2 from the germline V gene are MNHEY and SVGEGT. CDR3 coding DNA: TGTGCCAGCAGTTACAGCTTAGGTCTCTCCTACGAGCAGTACTTC. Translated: CASSYSLGLSYEQYF.

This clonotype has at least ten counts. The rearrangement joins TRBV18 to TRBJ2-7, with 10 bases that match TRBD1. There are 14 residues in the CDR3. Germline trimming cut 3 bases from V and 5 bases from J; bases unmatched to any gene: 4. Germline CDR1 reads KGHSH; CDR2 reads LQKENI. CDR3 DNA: TGTGCCAGCTCACCCGGGACAGGGGTCCACGAGCAGTACTTC. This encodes CASSPGTGVHEQYF.

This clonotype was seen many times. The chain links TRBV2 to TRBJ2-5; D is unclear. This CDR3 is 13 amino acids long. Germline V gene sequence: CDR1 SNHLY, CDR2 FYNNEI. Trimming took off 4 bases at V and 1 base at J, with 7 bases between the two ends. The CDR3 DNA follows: TGTGCCAGCAGTGGGGCAGGCCAAGAGACCCAGTACTTC. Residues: CASSGAGQETQYF.

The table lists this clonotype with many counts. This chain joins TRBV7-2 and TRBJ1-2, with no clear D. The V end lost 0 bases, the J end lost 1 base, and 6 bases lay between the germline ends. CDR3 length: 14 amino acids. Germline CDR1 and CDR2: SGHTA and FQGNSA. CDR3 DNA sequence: TGTGCCAGCAGCTTAGCCGGAGGTAACTATGGCTACACCTTC. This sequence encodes CASSLAGGNYGYTF.

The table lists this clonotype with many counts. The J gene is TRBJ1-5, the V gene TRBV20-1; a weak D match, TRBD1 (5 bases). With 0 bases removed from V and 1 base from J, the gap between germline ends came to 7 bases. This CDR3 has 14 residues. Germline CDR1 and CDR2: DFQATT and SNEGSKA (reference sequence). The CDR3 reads CSARDGDSNQPQHF. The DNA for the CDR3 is TGCAGTGCTAGAGATGGGGACAGCAATCAGCCCCAGCATTTT.

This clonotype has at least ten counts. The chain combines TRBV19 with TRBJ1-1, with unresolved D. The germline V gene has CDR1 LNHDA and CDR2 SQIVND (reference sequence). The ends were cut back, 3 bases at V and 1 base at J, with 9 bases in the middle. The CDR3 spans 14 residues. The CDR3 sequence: CASSILSQNTEAFF. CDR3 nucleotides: TGTGCCAGTAGTATTCTCTCCCAGAACACTGAAGCTTTCTTT.

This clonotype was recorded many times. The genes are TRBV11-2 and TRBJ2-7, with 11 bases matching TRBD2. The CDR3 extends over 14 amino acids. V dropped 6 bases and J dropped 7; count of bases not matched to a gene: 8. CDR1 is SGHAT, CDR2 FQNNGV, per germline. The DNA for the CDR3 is TGTGCCAGCAGACATACTAGCGGGAGAGGTGAGCAGTACTTC. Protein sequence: CASRHTSGRGEQYF. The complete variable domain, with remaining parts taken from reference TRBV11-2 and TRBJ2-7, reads EAGVAQSPRYKIIEKRQSVAFWCNPISGHATLYWYQQILGQGPKLLIQFQNNGVVDDSQLPKDRFSAERLKGVDSTLKIQPAKLEDSAVYLCASRHTSGRGEQYFGPGTRLTVT.

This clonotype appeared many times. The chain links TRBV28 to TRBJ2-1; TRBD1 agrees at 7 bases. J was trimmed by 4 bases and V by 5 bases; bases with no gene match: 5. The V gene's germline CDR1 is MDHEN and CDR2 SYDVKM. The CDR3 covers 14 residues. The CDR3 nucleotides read TGTGCCAGCAGTCCATCGGGACAGTACAATGAGCAGTTCTTC. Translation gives CASSPSGQYNEQFF. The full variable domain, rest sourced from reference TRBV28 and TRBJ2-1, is DVKVTQSSRYLVKRTGEKVFLECVQDMDHENMFWYRQDPGLGLRLIYFSYDVKMKEKGDIPEGYSVSREKKERFSLILESASTNQTSMYLCASSPSGQYNEQFFGPGTRLTVL.

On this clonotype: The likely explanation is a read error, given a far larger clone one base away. This chain's CDR3 is CASSLSGGPSYEHYF. CDR3 DNA sequence: TGTGCCAGCAGCTTATCCGGAGGGCCCTCCTACGAGCATTACTTC. V usage is TRBV11-3 and J usage is TRBJ2-7; TRBD2 might be the D (6 bases). CDR1 is SGHNT and CDR2 is YENEEA in the germline V gene. The CDR3 is 15 residues long.